These 19 T cell receptor beta chains originate from one sample sequenced in a study of T cell responses to AZD1222 COVID-19 vaccine. TCRdb keeps only in-frame clones here, not all; method: immunoSEQ multiplex PCR. The sample consists of 150,000 to 180,000 clones, approximately 87% of them appearing once. The sample here was peripheral blood, taken 28 days after the second AZD1222 dose. These receptors were taken from an adult who received the AZD1222 COVID-19 vaccine.

With respect to this clone: The sample contains more than one DNA sequence encoding this CDR3. The V and J genes are TRBV10-3 and TRBJ1-2; D is undetermined. The V gene's germline CDR1 is ENHRY and CDR2 SYGVKD. The CDR3 is 14 amino acids. V shed 0 bases and J shed 1 base, with 6 bases lying between them. The CDR3 sequence is CAISESRGNYGYTF. CDR3 nucleotides: TGTGCCATCAGTGAGTCTCGGGGTAACTATGGCTACACCTTC.

The genes are TRBV20-1 and TRBJ2-7, with D hard to call. The CDR3 contains 11 residues. The germline V and J ends were trimmed by 3 bases and 4 bases, with 7 bases remaining between them. Germline-derived CDR1 and CDR2 are DFQATT and SNEGSKA (reference sequence). CDR3 in amino acids: CSASDFYEQYF. The CDR3 DNA reads TGCAGTGCTAGCGACTTTTACGAGCAGTACTTC.

The genes are TRBV12-3 or TRBV12-4 and TRBJ1-5; D unresolved. V lost 1 base and J lost 7, with 5 bases in between. CDR3 size: 12 residues. The CDR3 region is CASSLGDQPQHF. CDR3 nucleotide sequence: TGTGCCAGCAGTTTAGGAGACCAGCCCCAGCATTTT.

This clone came up a few times. The chain carries TRBV30 and TRBJ1-5; TRBD1 might be the D (5 bases). This CDR3 contains 15 residues. Trimming stripped 1 base from V and 5 bases from J, with 15 bases between. The V gene's germline CDR1 is GTSNPN and CDR2 SVGIG (reference sequence). CDR3 amino acids: CAWSEGVRGDQPQHF. As DNA, the CDR3 is TGTGCCTGGAGTGAGGGCGTCCGGGGCGATCAGCCCCAGCATTTT.

The chain couples TRBV28 to TRBJ1-5, with TRBD1 identical over 11 bases. In germline, CDR1 is MDHEN, CDR2 SYDVKM. The V gene end was trimmed by 5 bases and the J gene end by 6 bases; junction bases not matched to a gene: 6. The CDR3 consists of 15 residues. The CDR3 sequence is CASSGTGGPGQPQHF. DNA of the CDR3: TGTGCCAGCAGTGGGACAGGGGGGCCTGGTCAGCCCCAGCATTTT.

The chain combines TRBV12-5 with TRBJ1-1; D is unclear. The V end was cut by 5 bases, the J end by 12 bases, with 13 bases between. CDR1 and CDR2 (germline): LGHNT, FRNRAP. CDR3 size: 11 residues. CDR3: CASGTDITTFF. CDR3 DNA: TGTGCTAGTGGTACCGACATCACCACTTTCTTT.

V gene TRBV19 combines with J gene TRBJ2-1; D perhaps matches TRBD2 (5 bases). Trimming took off 7 bases at V and 1 base at J, with 8 bases between the two ends. Germline V gene lookup returns CDR1 LNHDA and CDR2 SQIVND (reference sequence). The CDR3 totals 13 residues. Here the CDR3 DNA reads TGTGCCAGTACAGCGGATTCCTACAATGAGCAGTTCTTC. The encoded protein is CASTADSYNEQFF. Full variable domain (missing parts from reference TRBV19 and TRBJ2-1): DGGITQSPKYLFRKEGQNVTLSCEQNLNHDAMYWYRQDPGQGLRLIYYSQIVNDFQKGDIAEGYSVSREKKESFPLTVTSAQKNPTAFYLCASTADSYNEQFFGPGTRLTVL.

The rearrangement joins TRBV24-1 to TRBJ2-3; weak D call: TRBD2 (5 bases). CDR1 KGHDR and CDR2 SFDVKD come from the germline V gene. The CDR3 consists of 15 residues. With 4 bases removed from V and 1 base from J, the gap between germline ends came to 11 bases. CDR3 region: CATSELGVGTDTQYF. The CDR3 coding sequence is TGTGCCACCAGTGAGTTGGGAGTTGGCACAGATACGCAGTATTTT.

This sequence joins TRBV6-4 and TRBJ1-2, with 8 positions matching TRBD1. CDR3 length: 17 amino acids. The germline V gene encodes CDR1 MRHNA and CDR2 SNTAGT. V trimming: 2 bases; J trimming: 4 bases; junction bases outside the gene matches: 12. CDR3: CASSDPTDRESTYGYTF. The CDR3, as DNA: TGTGCCAGCAGTGACCCTACGGACAGGGAGTCTACCTATGGCTACACCTTC.

The chain couples TRBV7-2 to TRBJ2-2; D is unclear. The V and J ends lost 4 bases and 7 bases respectively, with 10 bases between them. The CDR3 has 13 residues. Germline V CDR1 and CDR2: SGHTA, FQGNSA. Written as DNA, the CDR3 is TGTGCCAGCAGCTCCCGCGATGGCGGGGAGCTGTTTTTT. This sequence encodes CASSSRDGGELFF.

The CDR3 nucleotides are TGTGCCAGTAGTATATTCAACATGAACACTGAAGCTTTCTTT. Amino acids: CASSIFNMNTEAFF. The chain recombines TRBV19 with TRBJ1-1; D is unresolved. V lost 2 bases and J lost 0, with 7 bases in between. Germline V gene sequence: CDR1 LNHDA, CDR2 SQIVND (reference sequence). The CDR3 sequence is 14 residues long.

The CDR3 nucleotides are TGTGCCAGCAGCTGGGAGACTGGGGCCAACGTCCTGACTTTC. Amino acid sequence: CASSWETGANVLTF. The genes are TRBV7-9 and TRBJ2-6, with D possibly TRBD2 on 5 matching bases. The CDR3 loop spans 14 amino acids. Looked up from germline, CDR1 is SEHNR and CDR2 is FQNEAQ (reference sequence). The V and J ends lost 4 bases and 2 bases respectively, with 6 bases between them.

This clone appeared a few times. This chain uses TRBV19 with TRBJ1-5, with 7 nucleotides matching TRBD1. The CDR3 runs to 13 residues. Germline V lookup: CDR1 LNHDA, CDR2 SQIVND (reference sequence). V shed 6 bases, J shed 9 bases, and the junction held 8 bases outside the gene matches. The CDR3 coding sequence is TGTGCCAGTAGCGGGACAGAGTCACGGCCCCAGCATTTT. Residues: CASSGTESRPQHF.

This chain links TRBV9 with TRBJ1-2, with TRBD1 matching 11 bases. Losses at the gene ends were 0 bases for V and 7 bases for J; bases not matched to a gene: 5. The germline CDR1 and CDR2 sequences are SGDLS and YYNGEE. The CDR3 length is 15 residues. The CDR3 sequence is CASSVADGQGAGYTF. The CDR3 nucleotides read TGTGCCAGCAGCGTAGCTGACGGACAGGGGGCTGGCTACACCTTC.

About this clone itself: Other DNA sequences of this sample code for an identical CDR3. V usage is TRBV3-1 (or the pseudogene TRBV3-2) and J usage is TRBJ2-2; TRBD2 aligns across 7 bases. The CDR3 extends over 15 amino acids. V dropped 4 bases and J dropped 1; count of bases not matched to a gene: 3. Germline V gives CDR1 LGHDT, CDR2 YNNKEL (reference sequence). Written as DNA, the CDR3 is TGTGCCAGCAGCCGTCTAGCGGTGAACACCGGGGAGCTGTTTTTT. Encoded protein: CASSRLAVNTGELFF.

This chain joins TRBV30 and TRBJ2-5; 7 positions agree with TRBD2. Germline V CDR1 and CDR2: GTSNPN, SVGIG (reference sequence). The CDR3 contains 12 residues. J lost 5 bases, V lost 6 bases, and 6 bases had no gene match. The CDR3 region is CACSAGVETQYF. CDR3 nucleotide sequence: TGTGCCTGCTCGGCGGGAGTGGAGACCCAGTACTTC.

This rearrangement joins TRBV5-1 to TRBJ2-1, with D uncertain. Trimming removed 3 bases at V and 3 bases at J, with 13 bases between. CDR3 length: 15 amino acids. In germline, CDR1 is SGHRS, CDR2 YFSETQ. CDR3 residues: CASSSDEMGYNEQFF. The CDR3 DNA reads as TGCGCCAGCAGCTCGGACGAAATGGGCTACAATGAGCAGTTCTTC.

J is TRBJ2-3 and V is TRBV2; maybe TRBD2 (7 bases). CDR3 length: 17 residues. In germline, CDR1 is SNHLY, CDR2 FYNNEI. Trimming cost V 5 bases and J 4 bases, with 22 bases left between them. CDR3 sequence reads: CASSYLTSVEGADTQYF. Written as DNA, the CDR3 is TGTGCCAGCAGTTACTTAACTAGCGTCGAGGGGGCAGATACGCAGTATTTT. Combining the CDR3 with reference TRBV2 and TRBJ2-3 gives the whole variable domain EPEVTQTPSHQVTQMGQEVILRCVPISNHLYFYWYRQILGQKVEFLVSFYNNEISEKSEIFDDQFSVERPDGSNFTLKIRSTKLEDSAMYFCASSYLTSVEGADTQYFGPGTRLTVL.

As for this clone: The same CDR3 can be traced to other DNA sequences in this sample. The V call is TRBV19, the J call TRBJ2-1; 13 nucleotides align to TRBD2. The CDR3 runs to 15 residues. The germline CDR1 and CDR2 sequences are LNHDA and SQIVND (reference sequence). Trimming took 5 bases from V and 9 from J; bases not matched to a gene: 7. The CDR3 DNA reads TGTGCCAGTAGTGCACTAGCGGGAGGGCCGGTTGAGCAGTTCTTC. Translating gives CASSALAGGPVEQFF.